These 27 T cell receptor beta chains share one sample of origin, sequenced in a study of metastatic and nonmetastatic thyroid tumors (dated by TCRdb to 2018 to 2020). No treatment had been received by any patient before thyroid surgery. The method was PCR. The listed sequencing device is Illumina HiSeq 4000. The raw public reads went through TCRdb reprocessing: fastp at Q25, MiXCR clone calling, in-frame beta chains kept. The sample table shows about 9,000 clones, and around 15% are seen once. Around 6% of the sample belongs to the ten largest clones. Sample: blood. The receptors shown here come from a female donor with papillary thyroid cancer or a benign thyroid nodule (not recorded which). Some clones in this sample may be carry-over from other donors' samples.

By share, this clone counts as medium-sized. The chain recombines TRBV6-1 with TRBJ1-2; 9 nucleotides match TRBD1. CDR1 MNHNS and CDR2 SASEGT come from the germline V gene. V lost 6 bases to trimming and J lost 7 bases; unmatched junction nucleotides: 12. This CDR3 has 15 residues. The CDR3 loop reads CASSAPGQGPRGYTF. The CDR3 coding sequence is TGTGCCAGCAGCGCTCCGGGACAGGGTCCCCGTGGCTACACCTTC.

This clone was detected many times. CDR3 region: CSVARGYGYTF. In DNA form, the CDR3 reads TGCAGTGTAGCTCGGGGCTATGGCTACACCTTC. The J gene is TRBJ1-2, the V gene TRBV20-1; D gene ambiguous. CDR3 size: 11 residues. V was shortened by 7 bases and J by 4 bases, with 10 bases between the two germline ends. Looked up from germline, CDR1 is DFQATT and CDR2 is SNEGSKA (reference sequence).

By share of the sample, this clone is medium-sized (0.01 to 0.1%). V gene TRBV16 combines with J gene TRBJ1-2; D remains unclear. The CDR3 loop spans 15 amino acids. The V end lost 0 bases, the J end lost 7 bases, and 15 bases lay between the germline ends. Germline CDR1 reads KGHSY; CDR2 reads FQNENV. The CDR3 loop is CASSQSGSRLGGYTF. In nucleotides, the CDR3 is TGTGCCAGCAGCCAATCTGGATCCAGGTTGGGTGGCTACACCTTC.

The chain is built from TRBV6-1 and TRBJ2-7, with 7 nucleotides matching TRBD1. Germline V gene sequence: CDR1 MNHNS, CDR2 SASEGT. The CDR3 covers 14 residues. J gave up 4 bases and V 8 bases, and 11 bases lay outside the gene matches. CDR3 nucleotide sequence: TGTGCCAGCGTTGACGGGACAGACAAATACGAGCAGTACTTC. This translates into CASVDGTDKYEQYF.

Sample share makes this clone medium-sized. The chain links TRBV6-5 to TRBJ2-5, with D perhaps TRBD1 or TRBD2 (5 bases each). CDR3 length: 14 amino acids. Trimming removed 1 base from V and 5 bases from J, with 11 bases in between. CDR1 is MNHEY, CDR2 SVGAGI, per germline. The CDR3 loop reads CASSYLVGGETQYF. The CDR3 nucleotides are TGTGCCAGCAGTTACTTGGTTGGGGGTGAGACCCAGTACTTC.

This clone was picked up a small number of times. The CDR3 nucleotides read TGTCCCGCGGTCGATGAGCAGTTCTTC. It yields the protein CPAVDEQFF. The gene calls are TRBV7-3 and TRBJ2-1, with D unresolved. CDR1 is SGHTA and CDR2 is FQGTGA in the germline V gene. The CDR3 covers 9 residues. Complete variable domain (other parts from reference TRBV7-3 and TRBJ2-1): GAGVSQTPSNKVTEKGKYVELRCDPISGHTALYWYRQSLGQGPEFLIYFQGTGAADDSGLPNDRFFAVRPEGSVSTLKIQRTERGDSAVYLCPAVDEQFFGPGTRLTVL.

This clone has a count of ten or more. The chain carries TRBV15 and TRBJ1-2; 7 nucleotides align to TRBD1. Germline values: CDR1 LNHNV, CDR2 YYDKDF (reference sequence). V dropped 5 bases and J dropped 6; count of bases not matched to a gene: 15. There are 16 residues in the CDR3. CDR3 loop: CATSPDRAPRINGYTF. CDR3 bases: TGTGCCACCAGCCCTGACAGGGCCCCGCGCATAAATGGCTACACCTTC. Full variable domain (missing parts from reference TRBV15 and TRBJ1-2): DAMVIQNPRYQVTQFGKPVTLSCSQTLNHNVMYWYQQKSSQAPKLLFHYYDKDFNNEADTPDNFQSRRPNTSFCFLDIRSPGLGDTAMYLCATSPDRAPRINGYTFGSGTRLTVV.

Within the sample, this clone is medium-sized. This chain uses TRBV5-1 with TRBJ2-1; D remains ambiguous. The CDR3 covers 12 residues. Per germline, CDR1 SGHRS and CDR2 YFSETQ. The ends were cut back, 2 bases at V and 4 bases at J, with 4 bases in the middle. CDR3 bases: TGCGCCAGCAGCTTTGTTTACAATGAGCAGTTCTTC. It encodes CASSFVYNEQFF.

This clone was found many times. This chain connects TRBV20-1 to TRBJ2-3; 8 bases are shared with TRBD1. Germline V gene data show CDR1 as DFQATT and CDR2 as SNEGSKA (reference sequence). V lost 6 bases to trimming and J lost 4 bases; unmatched junction nucleotides: 3. The CDR3 runs to 12 residues. In nucleotides, the CDR3 is TGCAGTGCCTCAGGGGGCGCAGATACGCAGTATTTT. Amino acids: CSASGGADTQYF.

This clone was detected many times. The rearrangement links TRBV7-9 to TRBJ2-4, with D tentatively TRBD2 (5 bases). The length of the CDR3 is 14 residues. Per the germline V gene, CDR1 is SEHNR and CDR2 is FQNEAQ (reference sequence). The V gene lost 4 bases and the J gene lost 5 bases, with 12 bases spanning the gap. The CDR3 sequence is CASSSRTRQNIQYF. Here the CDR3 DNA reads TGTGCCAGCAGCTCCCGGACTCGACAAAACATTCAGTACTTC.

This clone was counted only a few times. The chain couples TRBV28 to TRBJ1-2, with unresolved D. The CDR3 runs 17 residues. The germline gives CDR1 MDHEN, CDR2 SYDVKM. Trimming shortened V by 7 bases and J by 1 base, and 22 bases separated the two germline ends. CDR3 in DNA: TGTGCCAGCAATTCCGGTCCCGCTAGCACGGTTAACTATGGCTACACCTTC. This encodes CASNSGPASTVNYGYTF.

The rearrangement joins TRBV11-2 to TRBJ1-3, with a possible D match to TRBD1 (5 bases). The CDR3 extends over 15 amino acids. The germline gives CDR1 SGHAT, CDR2 FQNNGV. Trimming cost V 7 bases and J 4 bases, with 17 bases left between them. The CDR3 DNA sequence: TGTGCCAGCACCACCACGACAGTAGCCGGAAACACCATATATTTT. It translates to CASTTTTVAGNTIYF.

This clone was counted a few times. The rearrangement joins TRBV6-2 or TRBV6-3 to TRBJ1-2; possible D gene TRBD1, 5 bases. Looked up from germline, CDR1 is MNHEY and CDR2 is SVGEGT. Between the trimmed V and J ends, which lost 5 bases and 3 bases, there was a span of 19 bases. The CDR3 has 16 residues. CDR3 bases: TGTGCCAGCAGTAGGCCGGGTGGGGGAGAGGACTATGGCTACACCTTC. Its translation is CASSRPGGGEDYGYTF.

The DNA for the CDR3 is TGTGCCAACATTTACTCGAATTGGGGGGGCCGCCCCATATTGCCCCAGCATTTT. It yields the protein CANIYSNWGGRPILPQHF. The V gene is TRBV6-5, the J gene TRBJ1-5; possibly TRBD1 for D (6 bases). The CDR3 extends over 18 amino acids. Per the germline V gene, CDR1 is MNHEY and CDR2 is SVGAGI. Trimming took 10 bases from V and 9 from J, leaving 34 bases between them.

This clone appeared many times. It may be a read error: a sequence one base away is much more abundant. The chain is built from TRBV2 and TRBJ2-7; D may correspond to TRBD1 or TRBD2 (5 bases each). The germline CDR1 and CDR2 sequences are SNHLY and FYNNEI. V lost 8 bases, J lost 3 bases, and 14 bases lay in between. This CDR3 comprises 13 residues. Here the CDR3 reads CASGRDPHYEQYF. The CDR3, as DNA: TGTGCCAGCGGCCGGGACCCCCACTACGAGCAGTACTTC.

This clone is classed as medium-sized (0.01 to 0.1%). The chain has TRBV10-3 and TRBJ2-1, with TRBD1 matching 11 bases. The CDR3 consists of 14 residues. Germline lookup yields CDR1 ENHRY and CDR2 SYGVKD. V shed 8 bases, J shed 8 bases, and the junction held 8 bases outside the gene matches. CDR3 DNA sequence: TGTGCCATCCGCGGGACAGGGGGATACGATGAGCAGTTCTTC. This gives the protein CAIRGTGGYDEQFF.

By share of the sample, this clone is medium-sized. The chain employs TRBV6-2 or TRBV6-3 and TRBJ2-1, with a weak D call TRBD1 (6 bases). The CDR3 length is 15 residues. The V gene lost 5 bases and the J gene lost 3 bases, with 14 bases spanning the gap. Per the germline V gene, CDR1 is MNHEY and CDR2 is SVGEGT. This chain's CDR3 is CASSGRGYGYNEQFF. The CDR3 DNA sequence: TGTGCCAGCAGTGGAAGGGGGTATGGCTACAATGAGCAGTTCTTC.

This clone ranks as medium-sized. J is TRBJ2-1 and V is TRBV3-1, with a possible D match to TRBD2 (6 bases). There are 15 residues in the CDR3. The V end was cut by 1 base, the J end by 6 bases, with 13 bases between. Looked up from germline, CDR1 is LGHDT and CDR2 is YNNKEL (reference sequence). Written as DNA, the CDR3 is TGTGCCAGCAGCCAAGGACTAGGCCCCGCCAATGAGCAGTTCTTC. Translating it yields CASSQGLGPANEQFF.

This clone has only a few counts. The rearrangement links TRBV11-2 to TRBJ2-3; 9 bases match TRBD2. Germline CDR1 and CDR2: SGHAT and FQNNGV. The CDR3 extends over 15 amino acids. The ends lost 4 bases at V and 2 bases at J; junction bases unmatched: 4. CDR3 coding DNA: TGTGCCAGCAGCTGGGGACTAGCTCTCACAGATACGCAGTATTTT. Amino acid sequence: CASSWGLALTDTQYF. The full variable domain, its missing parts supplied by reference TRBV11-2 and TRBJ2-3, is EAGVAQSPRYKIIEKRQSVAFWCNPISGHATLYWYQQILGQGPKLLIQFQNNGVVDDSQLPKDRFSAERLKGVDSTLKIQPAKLEDSAVYLCASSWGLALTDTQYFGPGTRLTVL.

At least ten counts were recorded for this clone. V and J are TRBV5-6 and TRBJ1-1; D gene ambiguous. CDR1 and CDR2 (germline): SGHDT, YYEEEE. CDR3 length equals 14 residues. Trimming took off 2 bases at V and 6 bases at J, with 14 bases between the two ends. CDR3 amino acids: CASSFMGGSAEAFF. For the CDR3, the DNA is TGTGCCAGCAGCTTCATGGGAGGGTCAGCTGAAGCTTTCTTT.

This clone was observed many times. The V call is TRBV3-1, the J call TRBJ1-1; D gene unclear. The CDR3 covers 11 residues. The germline CDR1 and CDR2 sequences are LGHDT and YNNKEL (reference sequence). Trimming took off 0 bases at V and 11 bases at J, with 7 bases between the two ends. The CDR3 DNA is TGTGCCAGCAGCCAAGATGGTGAGGCTTTCTTT. It translates to CASSQDGEAFF.

V and J are TRBV19 and TRBJ1-1, with no clear D. V was shortened by 2 bases and J by 1 base, with 8 bases between the two germline ends. This CDR3 contains 14 residues. Germline CDR1 LNHDA, CDR2 SQIVND (reference sequence). The CDR3 coding sequence is TGTGCCAGTAGTATAACCGAGGGGAACACTGAAGCTTTCTTT. It encodes CASSITEGNTEAFF.

A note on this clone: Given a much more abundant clone one base away, this may be a read error. The chain has TRBV10-3 and TRBJ2-7; perhaps D is TRBD1 or TRBD2 (6 bases each). Per germline, CDR1 ENHRY and CDR2 SYGVKD. The CDR3 extends over 16 amino acids. DNA for the CDR3: TGTGACACCCTTCCGGAGGCGAAGGGGGGCGGGTACGAGCAGTACTTC. Its protein is CDTLPEAKGGGYEQYF.

Of note for this clone: The limits of the CDR3 on the DNA are not certain, so only TCRdb's listed CDR3 is given. The chain carries TRBV7-3 and TRBJ2-1. Inclusive of both ends, the CDR3 amounts to 13 amino acids. Germline V gene lookup returns CDR1 SGHTA and CDR2 FQGTGA. The CDR3 reads CASSFLWGNEQFF.

This clone was detected a few times. At one boundary the junction diverges from the germline segment, which might be a read error. V and J are TRBV10-3 and TRBJ1-1, with D possibly TRBD1 on 5 matching bases. The CDR3 is 17 amino acids. Germline loops: CDR1 ENHRY, CDR2 SYGVKD. CDR3 sequence (DNA): TGTGCCATCATTGAGTCGGACCCCGGTACAGGAAGGACTGAAGCTTTCTTT. Translated, it gives CAIIESDPGTGRTEAFF.

The V and J genes are TRBV2 and TRBJ1-5; unclear D gene. The CDR3 totals 14 residues. V was clipped by 6 bases and J by 4 bases, with 13 bases between them. Germline CDR1 SNHLY, CDR2 FYNNEI. The CDR3 here is CASSSPGGNQPQHF. CDR3 nucleotides: TGTGCCAGCAGCTCTCCGGGTGGAAATCAGCCCCAGCATTTT.

By share, this clone counts as medium-sized. J is TRBJ2-3 and V is TRBV6-1; 12 bases agree with TRBD2. V dropped 4 bases and J dropped 1; count of bases not matched to a gene: 6. Germline CDR1 is MNHNS and CDR2 is SASEGT. The CDR3 extends over 17 amino acids. In DNA form, the CDR3 reads TGTGCCAGCAGTGCCCAACCTAGCGGGAGGGGCACAGATACGCAGTATTTT. Translating gives CASSAQPSGRGTDTQYF.